The next 9 T cell receptor beta chains were all read from a single sample in a study of blood T cell repertoires in COVID-19. Measured with immunoSEQ multiplex PCR; TCRdb has only the in-frame clones, and not every one. The sample shows approximately 220,000 clones, 70% to 90% of them seen only once. Material for sequencing was peripheral blood. The origin of the receptors is a woman between 50 and 59 years old with acute or convalescent COVID-19.

The chain combines TRBV6-6 with TRBJ1-4; D is perhaps TRBD1 (5 bases). This CDR3 has 15 amino acids. Between the trimmed V and J ends, which lost 8 bases and 7 bases, there was a span of 20 bases. Germline V CDR1 and CDR2: MNHNY, SVGAGI (reference sequence). The CDR3 DNA sequence: TGTGCCAGCCGCCCGCTCGGGGGAGGTCGTGAAAAACTGTTTTTT. Translation gives CASRPLGGGREKLFF.

The chain couples TRBV21-1 to TRBJ2-7; TRBD2 was called by the table and not checked on the DNA. TRBV21-1 is classified as a pseudogene. The CDR3 is 14 amino acids. The CDR3 sequence is CASKGGRSSYEQYF. CDR3 bases: TGTGCCAGCAAAGGAGGCAGAAGCTCCTACGAGCAGTACTTC.

The chain carries TRBV18 and TRBJ2-3; D not certain. The V and J ends lost 1 base and 6 bases respectively, with 14 bases between them. CDR3 length equals 15 residues. From germline, CDR1 is KGHSH and CDR2 LQKENI. CDR3 region: CASSPLLAVEDTQYF. The CDR3, as DNA: TGTGCCAGCTCACCACTTTTGGCGGTGGAGGATACGCAGTATTTT. Looking up the rest from reference TRBV18 and TRBJ2-3 gives the full variable domain: NAGVMQNPRHLVRRRGQEARLRCSPMKGHSHVYWYRQLPEEGLKFMVYLQKENIIDESGMPKERFSAEFPKEGPSILRIQQVVRGDSAAYFCASSPLLAVEDTQYFGPGTRLTVL.

The V call is TRBV9, the J call TRBJ2-7; possibly TRBD2 for D (6 bases). The V end lost 4 bases, the J end lost 2 bases, and 16 bases lay between the germline ends. CDR3 length: 15 residues. In germline, CDR1 is SGDLS, CDR2 YYNGEE. The CDR3: CASSPPSGLAYEQYF. The DNA for the CDR3 is TGTGCCAGCAGCCCCCCCTCGGGACTCGCCTACGAGCAGTACTTC.

The J gene is TRBJ1-2, the V gene TRBV10-3; D ambiguous. The V and J ends lost 5 bases and 4 bases respectively, with 11 bases between them. The germline gives CDR1 ENHRY, CDR2 SYGVKD. CDR3 length: 13 amino acids. The CDR3 nucleotides are TGTGCCATCAGTAGAGACGGGGTCTATGGCTACACCTTC. It codes for CAISRDGVYGYTF.

V is TRBV30 and J is TRBJ1-4; a possible D gene is TRBD1 (5 bases). The CDR3 totals 13 residues. Trimming removed 0 bases from V and 8 bases from J, with 10 bases in between. Germline assignment: CDR1 GTSNPN and CDR2 SVGIG (reference sequence). For the CDR3, the DNA is TGTGCCTGGAGTGTGGAGTGGGGCGAAAAACTGTTTTTT. Encoded protein: CAWSVEWGEKLFF.

CDR3 residues: CASSVGLAGGRSEQFF. The CDR3 DNA is TGTGCCAGCAGCGTTGGACTAGCCGGAGGGAGGAGTGAGCAGTTCTTC. The rearrangement uses TRBV9 and TRBJ2-1, with 8 bases identical to TRBD2. With 2 bases clipped from V and 9 bases from J, the junction kept 13 bases outside the gene matches. Germline V gene lookup returns CDR1 SGDLS and CDR2 YYNGEE. The CDR3 extends over 16 amino acids.

The chain links TRBV7-9 to TRBJ1-5; D is uncertain. This CDR3 comprises 14 residues. Looked up from germline, CDR1 is SEHNR and CDR2 is FQNEAQ (reference sequence). V lost 1 base to trimming and J lost 1 base, with 5 bases between them. DNA for the CDR3: TGTGCCAGCAGCTTAGGCAGGAGCAATCAGCCCCAGCATTTT. Its protein product is CASSLGRSNQPQHF. The full variable domain, in which reference TRBV7-9 and TRBJ1-5 provide the parts outside the CDR3, is DTGVSQNPRHKITKRGQNVTFRCDPISEHNRLYWYRQTLGQGPEFLTYFQNEAQLEKSRLLSDRFSAERPKGSFSTLEIQRTEQGDSAMYLCASSLGRSNQPQHFGDGTRLSIL.

The chain employs TRBV6-2 or TRBV6-3 and TRBJ1-1, with D possibly matching TRBD1 (6 bases). Trimming stripped 2 bases from V and 3 bases from J, with 13 bases between. The CDR3 loop spans 15 amino acids. The V gene's germline CDR1 is MNHEY and CDR2 SVGEGT. The CDR3 loop reads CASSYRARGDTEAFF. The CDR3 nucleotides are TGTGCCAGCAGTTACCGGGCCAGGGGAGACACTGAAGCTTTCTTT.